These 21 T cell receptor beta chains were sequenced from one sample in a study of cytomegalovirus exposure and HLA in healthy donors. Both 60 Vbeta primers and 13 Jbeta primers went into the PCR. Assay: immunoSEQ multiplex PCR; the TCRdb copy retains only in-frame clones and omits some. The table lists 150,000 to 170,000 clones, 60% to 80% of them singletons, with about 13% in the top ten. The sample was PBMCs. The source is a man aged 25 to 45 in good health and CMV-seropositive.

This clone has a single count. This chain uses TRBV9 with TRBJ2-3; the D is unclear. Germline V gene sequence: CDR1 SGDLS, CDR2 YYNGEE. The CDR3 contains 16 residues. The V and J ends lost 0 bases and 4 bases respectively, with 15 bases between them. CDR3 bases: TGTGCCAGCAGCGTAGAAAACAGCTATGTCGCAGATACGCAGTATTTT. Translation gives CASSVENSYVADTQYF.

The V gene is TRBV6-5, the J gene TRBJ2-1; D is undetermined. Germline V gene lookup returns CDR1 MNHEY and CDR2 SVGAGI. The length of the CDR3 is 16 residues. V was clipped by 2 bases and J by 8 bases, with 19 bases between them. CDR3: CASSYPIVGGYHEQFF. The DNA of the CDR3 is TGTGCCAGCAGTTACCCGATCGTTGGCGGATACCATGAGCAGTTCTTC.

CDR3 bases: TGTGCCAGCAGCCAAAGACAACAAGAGACCCAGTACTTC. Amino acids: CASSQRQQETQYF. The J gene is TRBJ2-5, the V gene TRBV5-6; D unresolved. This CDR3 region has 13 residues. The germline V gene has CDR1 SGHDT and CDR2 YYEEEE. V lost 4 bases and J 2 bases, leaving 9 bases between the germline ends.

The genes are TRBV2 and TRBJ2-6; no reliable D call. The CDR3 has 15 residues. CDR1 and CDR2 from the germline V gene are SNHLY and FYNNEI. Deletions cut 3 bases from V and 3 bases from J, with 9 bases between. CDR3 in amino acids: CASSENGRGANVLTF. Written as DNA, the CDR3 is TGTGCCAGCAGTGAGAACGGTCGTGGGGCCAACGTCCTGACTTTC.

There are a few counts of this clone. The chain joins TRBV6-1 to TRBJ2-3; D is possibly TRBD2 (5 bases). V was clipped by 3 bases and J by 0 bases, with 10 bases between them. The CDR3 extends over 15 amino acids. The germline gives CDR1 MNHNS, CDR2 SASEGT. DNA of the CDR3: TGTGCCAGCAGTGAGGAGGTATTAAGCACAGATACGCAGTATTTT. It specifies CASSEEVLSTDTQYF.

This chain links TRBV4-1 with TRBJ1-1; 10 bases align to TRBD1. The V gene end was trimmed by 2 bases and the J gene end by 2 bases; junction bases not matched to a gene: 11. The germline CDR1 and CDR2 sequences are MGHRA and YSYEKL. This CDR3 contains 18 residues. CDR3 nucleotide sequence: TGCGCCAGCAGCCAAAATACCCGTGGACAGGGGGAAAACACTGAAGCTTTCTTT. Protein sequence: CASSQNTRGQGENTEAFF.

This clone appeared a single time. The sample has other DNA sequences that encode this CDR3 too. The chain recombines TRBV9 with TRBJ2-2, with D possibly matching TRBD2 (6 bases). Germline V gives CDR1 SGDLS, CDR2 YYNGEE. The CDR3 sequence is 15 residues long. V lost 0 bases to trimming and J lost 2 bases, with 8 bases between them. The DNA for the CDR3 is TGTGCCAGCAGCGTAGCGGGAGCCAACACCGGGGAGCTGTTTTTT. Its translation is CASSVAGANTGELFF.

The chain recombines TRBV28 with TRBJ2-3; tentative D call: TRBD2 (5 bases). Trimming pared 10 bases from V and 8 bases from J, leaving 22 bases between. This CDR3 has 14 residues. CDR1 and CDR2 from the germline V gene are MDHEN and SYDVKM. CDR3 protein: CATTSGPLGGTQYF. The CDR3 DNA sequence: TGTGCCACTACTTCCGGGCCCCTCGGAGGTACGCAGTATTTT.

This clone showed up just a few times. The chain employs TRBV7-3 and TRBJ2-5, with D perhaps TRBD2 (5 bases). Germline CDR1 and CDR2: SGHTA and FQGTGA. Trimming removed 0 bases from V and 3 bases from J, with 5 bases in between. The CDR3 sequence is 13 residues long. Here the CDR3 reads CASSLTGEETQYF. In nucleotides, the CDR3 is TGTGCCAGCAGCTTAACCGGGGAAGAGACCCAGTACTTC.

V is TRBV7-9 and J is TRBJ2-5; D possibly corresponds to TRBD1 (6 bases). The CDR3 spans 15 residues. The V gene's germline CDR1 is SEHNR and CDR2 FQNEAQ (reference sequence). V gave up 4 bases and J gave up 1 base, with 13 bases separating them. CDR3 sequence reads: CASSYPVGAQETQYF. CDR3 DNA sequence: TGTGCCAGCAGCTACCCGGTGGGGGCCCAAGAGACCCAGTACTTC.

The chain links TRBV28 to TRBJ2-2; 9 nucleotides agree with TRBD2. This CDR3 has 17 amino acids. The V segment lost 2 bases and the J segment 3 bases; nucleotides outside the gene matches: 7. Germline loops: CDR1 MDHEN, CDR2 SYDVKM. CDR3 in amino acids: CASSLPGGRDYTGELFF. For the CDR3, the DNA is TGTGCCAGCAGTTTACCGGGCGGGAGGGATTACACCGGGGAGCTGTTTTTT.

The CDR3 nucleotides are TGCGCCAGCAGCTTGGGACAACCCACGAATGGCTACACCTTC. Its translation: CASSLGQPTNGYTF. V usage is TRBV5-1 and J usage is TRBJ1-2; D is ambiguous. The germline CDR1 and CDR2 sequences are SGHRS and YFSETQ. CDR3 length equals 14 residues. V dropped 0 bases and J dropped 6 bases, with 12 bases sitting between them.

This clone showed up just a few times. The V and J genes are TRBV11-2 and TRBJ2-5, with 7 bases aligning to TRBD1. The CDR3 consists of 15 residues. With 1 base clipped from V and 5 bases from J, the junction kept 7 bases outside the gene matches. Germline values: CDR1 SGHAT, CDR2 FQNNGV. CDR3 amino acids: CASSLGSRRGETQYF. The CDR3 DNA reads as TGTGCCAGCAGCTTAGGGTCCCGCAGGGGGGAGACCCAGTACTTC.

The V and J genes are TRBV14 and TRBJ2-7, with D perhaps matching TRBD1 (5 bases). V lost 1 base and J 2 bases, leaving 12 bases between the germline ends. CDR3 size: 15 residues. Per the germline V gene, CDR1 is SGHDN and CDR2 is FVKESK. As DNA, the CDR3 is TGTGCCAGCAGCCAAGCGGCAGGGTCCACCTACGAGCAGTACTTC. Its protein product is CASSQAAGSTYEQYF.

V usage is TRBV2 and J usage is TRBJ1-5; 8 nucleotides match TRBD1. With V trimmed by 4 bases and J by 5 bases, 4 bases remained unmatched. The CDR3 length is 14 residues. Germline CDR1 SNHLY, CDR2 FYNNEI. CDR3: CASSGTGSDQPQHF. Written as DNA, the CDR3 is TGTGCCAGCAGTGGGACAGGGAGTGATCAGCCCCAGCATTTT.

The chain joins TRBV2 to TRBJ2-7; D perhaps matches TRBD1 (5 bases). The CDR3 sequence is 15 residues long. V was cut by 5 bases and J by 0 bases, with 14 bases left in between. Germline CDR1 reads SNHLY; CDR2 reads FYNNEI. The CDR3: CASSTQTVGSYEQYF. Here the CDR3 DNA reads TGTGCCAGCAGTACTCAGACAGTGGGCTCCTACGAGCAGTACTTC.

The genes are TRBV2 and TRBJ2-3; TRBD1 matches 10 bases. This CDR3 is built from 15 residues. J gave up 5 bases and V 4 bases, and 6 bases lay outside the gene matches. Per germline, CDR1 SNHLY and CDR2 FYNNEI. The CDR3 bases are TGTGCCAGCAGTGGCCAAGGACAGGGGGTAGATACGCAGTATTTT. Residues: CASSGQGQGVDTQYF.

V usage is TRBV10-3 and J usage is TRBJ1-3, with D unclear. CDR3 length: 13 residues. V lost 6 bases and J lost 1, with 7 bases in between. Per germline, CDR1 ENHRY and CDR2 SYGVKD. This chain's CDR3 is CAISGVSGNTIYF. The CDR3 DNA reads as TGTGCCATCAGCGGGGTTTCTGGAAACACCATATATTTT.

The chain has TRBV28 and TRBJ1-4, with TRBD1 matching over 7 bases. Germline assignment: CDR1 MDHEN and CDR2 SYDVKM. The CDR3 is 14 amino acids. Unmatched junction bases numbered 3, after V lost 5 bases and J lost 3 bases. CDR3 protein: CASSQGGANEKLFF. The CDR3 nucleotides read TGTGCCAGCAGTCAGGGGGGAGCTAATGAAAAACTGTTTTTT.

V usage is TRBV28 and J usage is TRBJ2-1; maybe TRBD2 (6 bases). Trimming pared 5 bases from V and 7 bases from J, leaving 15 bases between. The CDR3 length is 14 residues. The germline V gene has CDR1 MDHEN and CDR2 SYDVKM. The CDR3 sequence: CASSASERANEQFF. DNA of the CDR3: TGTGCCAGCAGTGCTTCCGAGCGGGCTAATGAGCAGTTCTTC.

The gene calls are TRBV28 and TRBJ1-2; TRBD1 matches 11 bases. Germline assignment: CDR1 MDHEN and CDR2 SYDVKM. The V gene end was trimmed by 3 bases and the J gene end by 6 bases; junction bases not matched to a gene: 9. The length of the CDR3 is 16 residues. CDR3 nucleotide sequence: TGTGCCAGCAGTTTCGGACAGGGGGCTTCCCCGCATGGCTACACCTTC. It specifies CASSFGQGASPHGYTF.